The 25 T cell receptor beta chains below were found in one sample sequenced in a study of T cells in localized non-small cell lung cancer. Clones were sequenced by immunoSEQ multiplex PCR, and TCRdb holds only the in-frame ones, with some missing. The sample yields 2,500 to 3,000 clones, about a quarter seen once. Specimen: normal lung tissue next to the tumor, collected before any cancer treatment. The receptor set was obtained from a man aged 40 to 70 with stage I lung adenocarcinoma.

J is TRBJ1-4 and V is TRBV9; no firm D call. The CDR3 has 19 residues. V lost 5 bases and J 0 bases, leaving 23 bases between the germline ends. In germline, CDR1 is SGDLS, CDR2 YYNGEE. CDR3 sequence: CASSDSLWVSFSTNEKLFF. Here the CDR3 DNA reads TGTGCCAGCAGTGATAGTCTCTGGGTCAGTTTCTCAACTAATGAAAAACTGTTTTTT.

V is TRBV11-3 and J is TRBJ1-2; 7 bases map to TRBD1. Germline V gives CDR1 SGHNT, CDR2 YENEEA. This CDR3 region has 17 residues. V shed 0 bases, J shed 6 bases, and the junction held 13 bases outside the gene matches. The CDR3 reads CASSLDRLGGSADGYTF. In nucleotides, the CDR3 is TGTGCCAGCAGCTTAGATCGATTAGGGGGCTCCGCCGATGGCTACACCTTC.

This clone is termed medium-sized (0.01 to 0.1%). The gene calls are TRBV6-8 and TRBJ2-1, with D possibly TRBD2 on 5 matching bases. The CDR3 loop spans 13 amino acids. V lost 5 bases to trimming and J lost 4 bases, with 9 bases between them. Germline V lookup: CDR1 MNHGY, CDR2 SAAAGT. The CDR3 loop is CASSSGQYNEQFF. CDR3 in DNA: TGTGCCAGCAGTAGCGGCCAGTACAATGAGCAGTTCTTC.

The V gene is TRBV14, the J gene TRBJ2-5; 7 nucleotides agree with TRBD2. This CDR3 is 16 amino acids long. In germline, CDR1 is SGHDN, CDR2 FVKESK. The trim removed 2 bases at V and 5 bases at J, leaving 11 bases unmatched. The CDR3 DNA follows: TGTGCCAGCAGCCAATTCCTAGCGGAGGGGCGGGAGACCCAGTACTTC. This encodes CASSQFLAEGRETQYF.

This clone has only a few counts. The J gene is TRBJ2-7, the V gene TRBV19, with 8 bases lining up with TRBD1. Germline lookup yields CDR1 LNHDA and CDR2 SQIVND (reference sequence). The junction had 4 bases not matched to a gene; V was cut back by 6 bases and J by 3 bases. The CDR3 is 13 amino acids. The CDR3 here is CASSRTGLYEQYF. For the CDR3, the DNA is TGTGCCAGTAGCCGGACAGGGCTCTACGAGCAGTACTTC.

This clone appeared a few times. The J gene is TRBJ2-1, the V gene TRBV23-1, with 9 bases identical to TRBD1. TRBV23-1 is flagged as an ORF with uncertain function. Trimming removed 3 bases from V and 5 bases from J; junction bases left unmatched: 14. The CDR3 contains 18 residues. The CDR3 is CASSQLDPDRGLDNEQFF. The CDR3 DNA follows: TGCGCCAGCAGTCAGTTGGATCCGGACAGGGGTCTAGACAATGAGCAGTTCTTC.

The sample holds a few counts of this clone. The V gene is TRBV5-1, the J gene TRBJ2-3; D is perhaps TRBD1 (7 bases). V lost 4 bases and J lost 2, with 17 bases in between. Germline loops: CDR1 SGHRS, CDR2 YFSETQ. There are 16 residues in the CDR3. The CDR3 loop is CASSQDQGGPTDTQYF. CDR3 DNA sequence: TGCGCCAGCAGCCAAGATCAGGGGGGACCCACAGATACGCAGTATTTT.

This clone qualifies as medium-sized (0.01 to 0.1%). The chain links TRBV11-3 to TRBJ2-7; 10 bases fit TRBD1. Per the germline V gene, CDR1 is SGHNT and CDR2 is YENEEA. The ends lost 3 bases at V and 2 bases at J; junction bases unmatched: 1. This CDR3 has 14 amino acids. The CDR3 loop reads CASSFGTGAYEQYV. CDR3 DNA sequence: TGTGCCAGCAGCTTTGGGACAGGGGCCTACGAGCAGTACGTC.

V gene TRBV14 combines with J gene TRBJ1-4, with no clear D. The CDR3 sequence is 13 residues long. The germline CDR1 and CDR2 sequences are SGHDN and FVKESK. Trimming took 4 bases from V and 6 from J, leaving 9 bases between them. The CDR3 loop reads CASSRWTDEKLFF. DNA of the CDR3: TGTGCCAGCAGCCGTTGGACGGATGAAAAACTGTTTTTT.

By proportion, this clone is large. The rearrangement uses TRBV19 and TRBJ1-3; D perhaps matches TRBD1 (5 bases). V was cut by 6 bases and J by 0 bases, with 15 bases left in between. CDR1 is LNHDA and CDR2 is SQIVND in the germline V gene (reference sequence). The CDR3 runs to 16 residues. The CDR3 loop is CASSTRGGASGNTIYF. CDR3 nucleotides: TGTGCCAGTAGCACCCGGGGGGGTGCCTCTGGAAACACCATATATTTT.

A few counts support this clone. The chain combines TRBV6-8 with TRBJ1-5; D remains unclear. This CDR3 spans 16 amino acids. Trimming left V 1 base short and J 4 bases short, with 14 bases between. Germline CDR1 is MNHGY and CDR2 is SAAAGT. CDR3 nucleotide sequence: TGTGCCAGCAGTTACTACGACCAGGTTGAGAATCAGCCCCAGCATTTT. This gives the protein CASSYYDQVENQPQHF.

A few counts support this clone. The genes are TRBV28 and TRBJ1-2; no clear D. The V and J ends lost 2 bases and 3 bases respectively, with 4 bases between them. CDR3 length: 12 amino acids. From germline, CDR1 is MDHEN and CDR2 SYDVKM. CDR3 coding DNA: TGTGCCAGCAGTTTAACTGACTATGGCTACACCTTC. The encoded protein is CASSLTDYGYTF.

The chain employs TRBV28 and TRBJ2-2, with TRBD2 matching over 13 bases. Germline V lookup: CDR1 MDHEN, CDR2 SYDVKM. Trimming took 4 bases from V and 0 from J; bases not matched to a gene: 11. The length of the CDR3 is 20 residues. CDR3 DNA: TGTGCCAGCAGTTCGCCCTCGGGACTAGCGGGACCCGCGAACACCGGGGAGCTGTTTTTT. This codes for CASSSPSGLAGPANTGELFF.

The chain combines TRBV6-8 with TRBJ2-2; 7 bases agree with TRBD1. The CDR3 contains 17 residues. V lost 2 bases to trimming and J lost 0 bases; unmatched junction nucleotides: 6. CDR1 is MNHGY and CDR2 is SAAAGT in the germline V gene. Written as DNA, the CDR3 is TGTGCCAGCAGTTACACGACCGGGACAGCGAACACCGGGGAGCTGTTTTTT. The encoded protein is CASSYTTGTANTGELFF.

V gene TRBV14 combines with J gene TRBJ2-2; 7 bases are a match to TRBD2. The CDR3 sequence is 17 residues long. In germline, CDR1 is SGHDN, CDR2 FVKESK. The V segment lost 3 bases and the J segment 0 bases; nucleotides outside the gene matches: 7. DNA of the CDR3: TGTGCCAGCAGCCATTCTTGGGGGAGGGCGAACACCGGGGAGCTGTTTTTT. Amino acids: CASSHSWGRANTGELFF.

The rearrangement uses TRBV19 and TRBJ2-5; 8 bases line up with TRBD1. Germline CDR1 is LNHDA and CDR2 is SQIVND (reference sequence). V dropped 7 bases and J dropped 2; count of bases not matched to a gene: 3. This CDR3 has 13 residues. Here the CDR3 reads CASTGTGQETQYF. CDR3 in DNA: TGTGCCAGTACCGGGACAGGTCAAGAGACCCAGTACTTC.

V gene TRBV18 combines with J gene TRBJ2-2; 14 nucleotides agree with TRBD2. Trimming at V came to 8 bases and at J to 5 bases, leaving 7 bases not matched to a gene. The CDR3 loop spans 16 amino acids. Germline-derived CDR1 and CDR2 are KGHSH and LQKENI. Written as DNA, the CDR3 is TGTGCCAGCCCCGGGACTAGCGGGAGAGGAACCGGGGAGCTGTTTTTT. Translated: CASPGTSGRGTGELFF. Drawing the rest from reference TRBV18 and TRBJ2-2, the complete variable domain is NAGVMQNPRHLVRRRGQEARLRCSPMKGHSHVYWYRQLPEEGLKFMVYLQKENIIDESGMPKERFSAEFPKEGPSILRIQQVVRGDSAAYFCASPGTSGRGTGELFFGEGSRLTVL.

The gene calls are TRBV5-1 and TRBJ1-2; tentative D call: TRBD1 (5 bases). V was cut by 0 bases and J by 7 bases, with 25 bases left in between. The CDR3 runs to 18 residues. In germline, CDR1 is SGHRS, CDR2 YFSETQ. The chain's CDR3 is CASSLDQTWGRHPSGYTF. The CDR3 nucleotides are TGCGCCAGCAGCTTGGATCAGACATGGGGGAGACATCCCTCTGGCTACACCTTC.

The sample holds a few counts of this clone. The chain combines TRBV6-7 with TRBJ1-6, with TRBD1 as a possible D gene (6 bases). TRBV6-7 is marked as an open reading frame, function uncertain. The CDR3 is 17 residues long. V lost 5 bases and J 0 bases, leaving 14 bases between the germline ends. In DNA, the CDR3 is TGTGCCAGCAGTCTACAGGGTCGGAGCTCCTATAATTCACCCCTCCACTTT. Its protein is CASSLQGRSSYNSPLHF.

The chain joins TRBV6-8 to TRBJ2-2; 11 nucleotides agree with TRBD2. The germline V gene encodes CDR1 MNHGY and CDR2 SAAAGT. CDR3 size: 15 residues. Losses at the gene ends were 2 bases for V and 4 bases for J; bases not matched to a gene: 0. The CDR3 DNA reads TGTGCCAGCAGTTACGGACTAGCGGGCACCGGGGAGCTGTTTTTT. Its protein product is CASSYGLAGTGELFF.

This sequence joins TRBV5-1 and TRBJ2-7, with TRBD1 matching over 9 bases. CDR3 size: 14 residues. The germline CDR1 and CDR2 sequences are SGHRS and YFSETQ. With 2 bases clipped from V and 3 bases from J, the junction kept 3 bases outside the gene matches. Written as DNA, the CDR3 is TGCGCCAGCAGCTTAAACAGGGGGCTCTACGAGCAGTACTTC. Translation gives CASSLNRGLYEQYF. The variable domain in full, completed from reference TRBV5-1 and TRBJ2-7, reads KAGVTQTPRYLIKTRGQQVTLSCSPISGHRSVSWYQQTPGQGLQFLFEYFSETQRNKGNFPGRFSGRQFSNSRSEMNVSTLELGDSALYLCASSLNRGLYEQYFGPGTRLTVT.

The chain links TRBV19 to TRBJ1-2; no definite D call. CDR3 length: 13 amino acids. Trimming pared 1 base from V and 4 bases from J, leaving 7 bases between. CDR1 is LNHDA, CDR2 SQIVND, per germline (reference sequence). CDR3: CASSIGRTYGYTF. The CDR3 DNA reads as TGTGCCAGTAGTATAGGTCGGACCTATGGCTACACCTTC.

This chain joins TRBV18 and TRBJ1-2, with a possible D match to TRBD1 (5 bases). Germline CDR1 KGHSH, CDR2 LQKENI. The CDR3 has 15 amino acids. V was trimmed by 1 base and J by 7 bases, leaving 16 bases between them. The CDR3 nucleotides are TGTGCCAGCTCACCACAGGAAAATAGGGGAAGTGGCTACACCTTC. Translated, it gives CASSPQENRGSGYTF.

This chain joins TRBV18 and TRBJ2-3; the match to TRBD2 covers 10 bases. Germline lookup yields CDR1 KGHSH and CDR2 LQKENI. The CDR3 has 15 residues. V dropped 2 bases and J dropped 5; count of bases not matched to a gene: 4. The CDR3 reads CASSPVVAGGDTQYF. The DNA of the CDR3 is TGTGCCAGCTCACCAGTAGTAGCGGGAGGAGATACGCAGTATTTT.

J is TRBJ2-1 and V is TRBV11-3; no clear D gene. V dropped 2 bases and J dropped 7 bases, with 12 bases sitting between them. Per the germline V gene, CDR1 is SGHNT and CDR2 is YENEEA. CDR3 length equals 14 residues. This CDR3 reads CASSLYLASNEQFF. CDR3 sequence (DNA): TGTGCCAGCAGCTTATATTTGGCGTCTAATGAGCAGTTCTTC.